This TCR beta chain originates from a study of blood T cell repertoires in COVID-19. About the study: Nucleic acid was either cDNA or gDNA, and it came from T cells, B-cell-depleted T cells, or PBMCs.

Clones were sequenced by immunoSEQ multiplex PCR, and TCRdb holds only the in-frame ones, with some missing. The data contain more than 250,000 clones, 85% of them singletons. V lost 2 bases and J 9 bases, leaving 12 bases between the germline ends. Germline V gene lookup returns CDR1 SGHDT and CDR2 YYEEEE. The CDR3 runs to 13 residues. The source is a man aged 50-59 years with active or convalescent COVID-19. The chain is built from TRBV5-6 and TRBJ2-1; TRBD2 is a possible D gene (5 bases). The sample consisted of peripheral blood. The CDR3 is CASSFVERSEQFF. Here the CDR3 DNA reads TGTGCCAGCAGCTTCGTGGAGCGGTCTGAGCAGTTCTTC.